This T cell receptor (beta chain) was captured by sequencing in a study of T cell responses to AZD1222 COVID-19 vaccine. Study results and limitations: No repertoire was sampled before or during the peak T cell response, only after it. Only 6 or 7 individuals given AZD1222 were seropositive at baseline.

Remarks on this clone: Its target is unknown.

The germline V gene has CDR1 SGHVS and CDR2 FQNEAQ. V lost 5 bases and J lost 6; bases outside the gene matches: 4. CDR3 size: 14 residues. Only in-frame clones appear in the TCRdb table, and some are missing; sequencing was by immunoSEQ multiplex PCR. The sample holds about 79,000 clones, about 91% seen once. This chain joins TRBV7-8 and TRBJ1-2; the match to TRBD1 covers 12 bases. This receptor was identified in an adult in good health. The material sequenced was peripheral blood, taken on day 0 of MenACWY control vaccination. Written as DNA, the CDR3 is TGTGCCAGCAGCATGGGACAGGGGGCGGATGGCTACACCTTC. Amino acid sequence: CASSMGQGADGYTF.